These 27 T cell receptor beta chains were sequenced from one sample in a study of Graves' ophthalmopathy and Graves' hyperthyroidism (dated by TCRdb to the late 2010s). These reads were obtained on an Illumina HiSeq 2000. TCR beta CDR3 regions were amplified from RNA transcripts for repertoire sequencing. The first round was an RT-PCR using HTBI primers with the Qiagen OneStep RT-PCR kit, and this first round was followed by a second-round multiplex PCR, then size selection and purification. TCRdb reran the public reads through fastp at Q25 and MiXCR, keeping productive beta chains. Under each unique CDR3 protein, matching rows form one entry showing the most common genes and DNA. Across this sample there are approximately 700,000 distinct CDR3 sequences, with roughly 41% seen only once. The ten biggest clones cover 44% of the sample. The sample was peripheral blood. The receptors were gathered from an adult man with Graves' ophthalmopathy.

This clonotype was counted only a few times. The chain joins TRBV3-1 to TRBJ1-1; D gene unclear. The CDR3 loop spans 13 amino acids. V shed 5 bases and J shed 2 bases, with 9 bases lying between them. Germline loops: CDR1 LGHDT, CDR2 YNNKEL (reference sequence). CDR3 coding DNA: TGTGCCAGCAGCTCTCCTCCCAACACTGAAGCTTTCTTT. This translates into CASSSPPNTEAFF.

As to this clonotype: A much larger clonotype is one base distant, so this may be a read error. V gene TRBV20-1 combines with J gene TRBJ1-2; D gene unclear. Germline loops: CDR1 DFQATT, CDR2 SNEGSKA (reference sequence). The CDR3 contains 10 residues. The CDR3 loop is CSASQRAVFF. CDR3 sequence (DNA): TGCAGTGCTAGCCAAAGGGCAGTTTTCTTC.

This chain connects TRBV11-2 to TRBJ1-4; 8 bases are shared with TRBD1. The CDR3 totals 16 residues. Germline V gene lookup returns CDR1 SGHAT and CDR2 FQNNGV. J was trimmed by 8 bases and V by 1 base; bases with no gene match: 9. The DNA of the CDR3 is TGTGCCAGCAGCTTAGGTGGACAGGGAGAACGAGAAAAACTGTTTTTT. Encoded protein: CASSLGGQGEREKLFF.

This clonotype has at least ten counts. The V call is TRBV20-1, the J call TRBJ1-2; no clear D gene. CDR3 length: 14 amino acids. V gave up 3 bases and J gave up 3 bases, with 14 bases separating them. Germline V lookup: CDR1 DFQATT, CDR2 SNEGSKA (reference sequence). The CDR3 DNA is TGCAGTGCTAGGGCCCCAATAGTACACTATGGCTACACCTTC. Protein sequence: CSARAPIVHYGYTF.

Comments on this clonotype: It may be a read error: a sequence one base away is much more abundant. The chain recombines TRBV10-3 with TRBJ1-4; the match to TRBD1 covers 9 bases. V lost 4 bases to trimming and J lost 5 bases; unmatched junction nucleotides: 5. Germline loops: CDR1 ENHRY, CDR2 SYGVKD. CDR3 length: 15 amino acids. The CDR3 DNA follows: TGTGCCATCAGTGCCCCGGGACAGGGCAATGAAAAACTGTTTTTT. Translation: CAISAPGQGNEKLFF.

V gene TRBV24-1 combines with J gene TRBJ2-5, with D perhaps TRBD1 (6 bases). The CDR3 sequence is 16 residues long. Trimming shortened V by 4 bases and J by 5 bases, and 19 bases separated the two germline ends. Germline V gene data show CDR1 as KGHDR and CDR2 as SFDVKD. CDR3: CATSDGDRSDGETQYF. The CDR3 DNA reads as TGTGCCACCAGTGACGGTGACAGGTCGGATGGGGAGACCCAGTACTTC.

The chain carries TRBV2 and TRBJ2-5; TRBD1 or TRBD2 may be the D gene (5 bases each). Per the germline V gene, CDR1 is SNHLY and CDR2 is FYNNEI. The CDR3 consists of 15 residues. Trimming stripped 5 bases from V and 3 bases from J, with 16 bases between. The CDR3 loop reads CASSLLGQGEETQYF. The DNA of the CDR3 is TGTGCCAGCAGTTTACTGGGGCAGGGAGAAGAGACCCAGTACTTC.

About this clonotype: This could be a read error, since a much larger clone is one nucleotide away. The genes are TRBV15 and TRBJ1-4; D unresolved. Looked up from germline, CDR1 is LNHNV and CDR2 is YYDKDF (reference sequence). The CDR3 has 14 amino acids. The CDR3 nucleotides are TGTGCCACCAGCGGCGGTGCAACTAATGAAAAACTGGTTTTT. This translates into CATSGGATNEKLVF.

The sample holds a few counts of this clonotype. The J gene is TRBJ1-1, the V gene TRBV20-1; the match to TRBD1 covers 7 bases. The CDR3 spans 16 residues. Germline V lookup: CDR1 DFQATT, CDR2 SNEGSKA (reference sequence). The trim removed 0 bases at V and 0 bases at J, leaving 7 bases unmatched. In nucleotides, the CDR3 is TGCAGTGCTAGAGATCCCAGGGGGGGGATGAACACTGAAGCTTTCTTT. As protein: CSARDPRGGMNTEAFF.

About this clonotype itself: A read error may produce the germline difference seen at one junction end. This CDR3 is CANSPEGTVETQYF. The DNA for the CDR3 is TGTGCCAACAGCCCGGAAGGGACAGTTGAGACCCAGTACTTC. The rearrangement links TRBV3-1 to TRBJ2-5; TRBD1 agrees at 7 bases. The germline V gene encodes CDR1 LGHDT and CDR2 YNNKEL (reference sequence). The CDR3 sequence is 14 residues long.

This clonotype was recorded many times. This chain uses TRBV12-3 or TRBV12-4 with TRBJ1-6, with TRBD1 as a possible D gene (5 bases). This CDR3 spans 14 amino acids. Deletions cut 3 bases from V and 9 bases from J, with 12 bases between. In DNA, the CDR3 is TGTGCCAGCAGTTTGGCTCAGGGTCCTTCACCCCTCCACTTT. This codes for CASSLAQGPSPLHF.

V is TRBV20-1 and J is TRBJ1-6; TRBD1 might be the D (5 bases). The CDR3 is 15 residues long. CDR1 and CDR2 from the germline V gene are DFQATT and SNEGSKA (reference sequence). Trimming took off 3 bases at V and 7 bases at J, with 16 bases between the two ends. The DNA of the CDR3 is TGCAGTGCTAGCCCTGCGGGACTGCAAAATTCACCCCTCCACTTT. Amino acids: CSASPAGLQNSPLHF.

The chain uses TRBV12-3 or TRBV12-4 and TRBJ1-1; 7 bases fit TRBD1. Trimming at V came to 8 bases and at J to 5 bases, leaving 5 bases not matched to a gene. This CDR3 is 12 amino acids long. The DNA of the CDR3 is TGTGCCAGCTCCGACAGGGTGACTGAAGCTTTCTTT. Protein sequence: CASSDRVTEAFF.

This clonotype has a handful of counts. CDR3 sequence reads: CASSQSYGGQGSQETQYF. CDR3 DNA: TGCGCCAGCAGCCAATCATACGGTGGACAGGGATCGCAAGAGACCCAGTACTTC. The V gene is TRBV4-1, the J gene TRBJ2-5, with 8 bases aligning to TRBD1. After removal of 2 bases from V and 2 bases from J, the junction contained 13 bases not matched to a gene. The germline gives CDR1 MGHRA, CDR2 YSYEKL. The CDR3 covers 18 residues.

V is TRBV29-1 and J is TRBJ1-5; D unresolved. The ends were cut back, 0 bases at V and 11 bases at J, with 11 bases in the middle. The CDR3 contains 12 residues. Germline V gene sequence: CDR1 SQVTM, CDR2 ANQGSEA. CDR3 protein: CSVEDGAGSQHF. The CDR3 coding sequence is TGCAGCGTTGAAGATGGTGCGGGTTCCCAGCATTTT.

This clonotype was observed many times. An end of the junction differs from the germline gene, which may be a read error. The chain carries TRBV10-3 and TRBJ2-6; tentative D call: TRBD2 (5 bases). Per the germline V gene, CDR1 is ENHRY and CDR2 is SYGVKD. CDR3 length equals 14 residues. CDR3 amino acids: CAINEGTGANVLTF. The DNA of the CDR3 is TGTGCCATCAATGAGGGCACTGGGGCCAACGTCCTGACTTTC.

In this sample, this clonotype turned up a few times. This chain connects TRBV19 to TRBJ2-5; a possible D gene is TRBD1 (6 bases). This CDR3 is 14 amino acids long. Trimming cost V 5 bases and J 3 bases, with 13 bases left between them. CDR1 is LNHDA and CDR2 is SQIVND in the germline V gene (reference sequence). CDR3 in amino acids: CASSLTAGEETQYF. In nucleotides, the CDR3 is TGTGCCAGTAGTTTAACTGCAGGGGAAGAGACCCAGTACTTC.

The chain employs TRBV2 and TRBJ1-2; the D gene is possibly TRBD1 (6 bases). Per germline, CDR1 SNHLY and CDR2 FYNNEI. This CDR3 region has 15 residues. V lost 6 bases and J 8 bases, leaving 22 bases between the germline ends. In DNA form, the CDR3 reads TGTGCCAGCAGCACCAGTTTGTCAGGGGCGAACGGCTACACCTTC. Its translation: CASSTSLSGANGYTF. The variable domain in full, completed from reference TRBV2 and TRBJ1-2, reads EPEVTQTPSHQVTQMGQEVILRCVPISNHLYFYWYRQILGQKVEFLVSFYNNEISEKSEIFDDQFSVERPDGSNFTLKIRSTKLEDSAMYFCASSTSLSGANGYTFGSGTRLTVV.

This clonotype was observed a single time. This chain connects TRBV2 to TRBJ1-2, with 7 bases that match TRBD1. Germline CDR1 is SNHLY and CDR2 is FYNNEI. This CDR3 contains 14 residues. V dropped 4 bases and J dropped 5; count of bases not matched to a gene: 7. DNA of the CDR3: TGTGCCAGCAGTGGGAGGACAGGCCGGTATGGCTACACCTTC. Encoded protein: CASSGRTGRYGYTF.

This clonotype was detected ten times or more. The rearrangement joins TRBV20-1 to TRBJ1-2, with 10 bases that match TRBD1. Germline CDR1 reads DFQATT; CDR2 reads SNEGSKA (reference sequence). The CDR3 totals 16 residues. Trimming took 0 bases from V and 4 from J; bases not matched to a gene: 8. Here the CDR3 reads CSARDPAGTGAYGYTF. The CDR3 DNA follows: TGCAGTGCTAGAGATCCGGCCGGGACAGGGGCCTATGGCTACACCTTC.

At least ten counts were recorded for this clonotype. The V gene is TRBV7-2, the J gene TRBJ1-2; 9 positions match TRBD1. V shed 4 bases, J shed 5 bases, and the junction held 5 bases outside the gene matches. The CDR3 is 14 residues long. The germline V gene encodes CDR1 SGHTA and CDR2 FQGNSA. CDR3 residues: CASSSPGQGYGYTF. The CDR3 DNA sequence: TGTGCCAGCAGCTCGCCGGGACAGGGATATGGCTACACCTTC.

There are many counts of this clonotype. The V and J genes are TRBV27 and TRBJ1-1, with unresolved D. Germline assignment: CDR1 MNHEY and CDR2 SMNVEV (reference sequence). With 5 bases removed from V and 1 base from J, the gap between germline ends came to 11 bases. CDR3 length: 14 amino acids. The DNA for the CDR3 is TGTGCCAGCAGTCCCAGGAAGGGGAACACTGAAGCTTTCTTT. Encoded protein: CASSPRKGNTEAFF.

This clonotype was seen many times. The V gene is TRBV29-1, the J gene TRBJ2-5; D assignment may be TRBD1 or TRBD2 (5 bases each). The CDR3 is 13 amino acids. V was shortened by 7 bases and J by 5 bases, with 17 bases between the two germline ends. The germline CDR1 and CDR2 sequences are SQVTM and ANQGSEA. The CDR3 spells CSAAPPGRETQYF. The CDR3, as DNA: TGCAGCGCCGCCCCTCCGGGGCGTGAGACCCAGTACTTC.

A word on this clonotype: The junction differs from germline at one of its ends, possibly a read error. The genes are TRBV2 and TRBJ1-1; possibly TRBD1 for D (5 bases). The CDR3 extends over 17 amino acids. Germline V gene lookup returns CDR1 SNHLY and CDR2 FYNNEI. The CDR3 sequence: CASTETRDPQWNTAAFF. CDR3 DNA sequence: TGTGCCAGCACAGAAACCCGGGACCCCCAATGGAACACTGCAGCTTTCTTT. The full variable domain, with the rest looked up from reference TRBV2 and TRBJ1-1, is EPEVTQTPSHQVTQMGQEVILRCVPISNHLYFYWYRQILGQKVEFLVSFYNNEISEKSEIFDDQFSVERPDGSNFTLKIRSTKLEDSAMYFCASTETRDPQWNTAAFFGQGTRLTVV.

A note on this clonotype: An end of the junction differs from the germline gene, which may be a read error. V is TRBV2 and J is TRBJ1-1; 8 bases are shared with TRBD1. In germline, CDR1 is SNHLY, CDR2 FYNNEI. The CDR3 is made up of 15 amino acids. As DNA, the CDR3 is TGTGCCAGCAGTGGAACAGGGGGGATGAACACTGAAGCTCTCTTT. This codes for CASSGTGGMNTEALF. Filled out from reference TRBV2 and TRBJ1-1, the complete variable domain reads EPEVTQTPSHQVTQMGQEVILRCVPISNHLYFYWYRQILGQKVEFLVSFYNNEISEKSEIFDDQFSVERPDGSNFTLKIRSTKLEDSAMYFCASSGTGGMNTEALFGQGTRLTVV.

This clonotype was detected only a few times. The CDR3 DNA is TGTGCCAGCAGTGAGGGGGACAGGGCCTTTCCCGGGGAGCTGTTTTTT. It is translated as CASSEGDRAFPGELFF. The rearrangement uses TRBV2 and TRBJ2-2; 9 bases are shared with TRBD1. This CDR3 region has 16 residues. CDR1 is SNHLY and CDR2 is FYNNEI in the germline V gene. V lost 3 bases and J lost 6; bases outside the gene matches: 8.

The chain has TRBV6-5 and TRBJ2-7; D remains ambiguous. This CDR3 spans 12 amino acids. Trimming shortened V by 7 bases and J by 8 bases, and 15 bases separated the two germline ends. Per the germline V gene, CDR1 is MNHEY and CDR2 is SVGAGI. CDR3 residues: CASTAPSSKQYF. The CDR3 DNA is TGTGCCAGCACCGCACCATCCAGCAAGCAGTACTTC.